This T cell receptor beta chain was profiled in a study of CD8+ T cells in alopecia areata. Study-level findings and limits: Amid tofacitinib therapy, many expanded lesional clones stayed present in scalp and blood.

Sequencing templates came from extracted RNA that was reverse transcribed into cDNA. The data were produced by immunoSEQ multiplex PCR, yet TCRdb's version contains in-frame clones alone and is incomplete. The repertoire has more than 95,000 clones, around 58% of them found once; the top ten carry approximately 29%. Comment on this clone: Its target is unknown.

Treatment indicated: oral pan-JAK inhibitor, 5-10 mg twice daily. This CDR3 has 13 amino acids. Trimming pared 7 bases from V and 8 bases from J, leaving 17 bases between. The germline CDR1 and CDR2 sequences are MNHEY and SMNVEV (reference sequence). This material consisted of CD8+ T cells sorted from blood, taken at week 4, from a patient treated with tofacitinib. The source is a human donor with alopecia areata. The rearrangement links TRBV27 to TRBJ1-2; possible D gene TRBD1, 5 bases. CDR3 residues: CASTTRETEGYTF. Written as DNA, the CDR3 is TGTGCCAGCACCACCAGGGAAACGGAAGGCTACACCTTC.